These 26 T cell receptor beta chains came from one sample sequenced in a study of beta chain features in type 1 diabetes. cDNA synthesis used the whole RNA isolate, giving expressed TCRB sequences. This table comes from immunoSEQ multiplex PCR, and its TCRdb copy is limited to in-frame clones, with some not included. In the table there are hundreds of thousands of clones, approximately 15% of which are singletons. Sequencing used naive CD4+ T cells from blood. These receptor sequences come from a man younger than 45 in good health.

The rearrangement links TRBV5-1 to TRBJ2-7; a possible D gene is TRBD1 (6 bases). Germline V gene data show CDR1 as SGHRS and CDR2 as YFSETQ. This CDR3 is 14 amino acids long. Between the trimmed V and J ends, which lost 0 bases and 6 bases, there was a span of 13 bases. This CDR3 reads CASSLAVGAGEQYV. The CDR3 coding sequence is TGCGCCAGCAGCTTGGCTGTGGGGGCTGGCGAGCAGTACGTC.

The chain combines TRBV2 with TRBJ2-1, with D tentatively TRBD2 (6 bases). V was cut by 2 bases and J by 7 bases, with 12 bases left in between. CDR1 and CDR2 from the germline V gene are SNHLY and FYNNEI. The CDR3 consists of 14 residues. This CDR3 reads CASSESNGRNEQFF. The CDR3 nucleotides read TGTGCCAGCAGTGAATCAAATGGGAGGAATGAGCAGTTCTTC. The whole variable domain, remainder taken from reference TRBV2 and TRBJ2-1, is EPEVTQTPSHQVTQMGQEVILRCVPISNHLYFYWYRQILGQKVEFLVSFYNNEISEKSEIFDDQFSVERPDGSNFTLKIRSTKLEDSAMYFCASSESNGRNEQFFGPGTRLTVL.

There are a few counts of this clone. The chain combines TRBV19 with TRBJ1-5, with D possibly TRBD1 on 6 matching bases. V lost 3 bases, J lost 5 bases, and 11 bases lay in between. The CDR3 consists of 14 residues. Germline lookup yields CDR1 LNHDA and CDR2 SQIVND (reference sequence). The CDR3: CASSISHRDQPQHF. CDR3 sequence (DNA): TGTGCCAGTAGTATCTCCCACAGGGATCAGCCCCAGCATTTT.

This clone occurred a few times. The rearrangement uses TRBV10-3 and TRBJ2-3, with 8 bases that match TRBD2. The V and J ends lost 2 bases and 0 bases, in that order; junction bases with no gene match: 1. Germline V CDR1 and CDR2: ENHRY, SYGVKD. The CDR3 contains 15 residues. The CDR3 reads CAISETGGSTDTQYF. Here the CDR3 DNA reads TGTGCCATCAGTGAGACGGGGGGGAGCACAGATACGCAGTATTTT.

A few counts support this clone. The V gene is TRBV7-9, the J gene TRBJ2-7; TRBD2 agrees at 7 bases. After removal of 3 bases from V and 5 bases from J, the junction contained 13 bases not matched to a gene. Germline V gene lookup returns CDR1 SEHNR and CDR2 FQNEAQ (reference sequence). CDR3 length: 16 residues. DNA of the CDR3: TGTGCCAGCAGCTTCCCGGGGGGAGGCACGGCCGACGAGCAGTACGTC. This gives the protein CASSFPGGGTADEQYV.

The gene calls are TRBV7-6 and TRBJ2-2; TRBD2 matches at 8 bases. V was clipped by 3 bases and J by 2 bases; unmatched bases: 8. The germline V gene encodes CDR1 SGHVS and CDR2 FNYEAQ. The CDR3 is made up of 17 amino acids. CDR3 sequence reads: CASSLTSSGSNTGELFF. CDR3 DNA sequence: TGTGCCAGCAGCTTGACGTCTAGCGGGTCCAACACCGGGGAGCTGTTTTTT.

The chain has TRBV9 and TRBJ2-1; 10 positions agree with TRBD2. This CDR3 is 15 amino acids long. After removal of 0 bases from V and 7 bases from J, the junction contained 4 bases not matched to a gene. In germline, CDR1 is SGDLS, CDR2 YYNGEE. The CDR3 DNA reads as TGTGCCAGCAGCGTAGTAGCGGGAGGAATGAATGAGCAGTTCTTC. Translating it yields CASSVVAGGMNEQFF.

This chain uses TRBV18 with TRBJ2-1; 11 bases fit TRBD2. Germline-derived CDR1 and CDR2 are KGHSH and LQKENI. This CDR3 region has 18 residues. V trimming: 1 base; J trimming: 2 bases; junction bases outside the gene matches: 7. The CDR3 DNA reads as TGTGCCAGCTCACCACGACTAGCGGGATCGGGGGCCTACAATGAGCAGTTCTTC. Its protein product is CASSPRLAGSGAYNEQFF.

The chain combines TRBV4-3 with TRBJ1-2, with D possibly matching TRBD1 (5 bases). CDR1 is LGHNA and CDR2 is YSLEER in the germline V gene. Trimming removed 1 base from V and 2 bases from J, with 11 bases in between. The CDR3 is 15 residues long. CDR3 residues: CASSQVPGTNYGYTF. The DNA of the CDR3 is TGCGCCAGCAGCCAAGTTCCAGGGACCAACTATGGCTACACCTTC.

This sequence joins TRBV30 and TRBJ1-3, with 8 bases identical to TRBD1. CDR1 is GTSNPN and CDR2 is SVGIG in the germline V gene (reference sequence). V lost 5 bases and J lost 0; bases outside the gene matches: 6. This CDR3 is built from 15 residues. DNA for the CDR3: TGTGCCTGGGGTCGGGACAGGTACTCTGGAAACACCATATATTTT. Residues: CAWGRDRYSGNTIYF.

The sample holds a few counts of this clone. The chain is built from TRBV5-4 and TRBJ2-5; TRBD2 matches at 9 bases. Germline lookup yields CDR1 SGHNT and CDR2 YYREEE (reference sequence). J was trimmed by 3 bases and V by 2 bases; bases with no gene match: 5. The CDR3 extends over 15 amino acids. CDR3 in DNA: TGTGCCAGCAGCTTTCCGGCTAGCGGGGAAGAGACCCAGTACTTC. This translates into CASSFPASGEETQYF.

V gene TRBV6-5 combines with J gene TRBJ1-1; TRBD1 matches at 9 bases. Trimming took 2 bases from V and 4 from J; bases not matched to a gene: 5. Germline V gene sequence: CDR1 MNHEY, CDR2 SVGAGI. The CDR3 runs 15 residues. In DNA form, the CDR3 reads TGTGCCAGCAGTTACACGATGACAGGGGGCACTGAAGCTTTCTTT. Amino acid sequence: CASSYTMTGGTEAFF.

The genes are TRBV29-1 and TRBJ2-3, with 8 bases matching TRBD2. The J segment lost 1 base and the V segment lost 3 bases, leaving 3 bases of the junction unmatched. CDR1 and CDR2 from the germline V gene are SQVTM and ANQGSEA. The length of the CDR3 is 14 residues. CDR3 in DNA: TGCAGCGTTGAGGGGACTAGGGGCACAGATACGCAGTATTTT. Translating it yields CSVEGTRGTDTQYF.

This clone was counted only a few times. The chain links TRBV18 to TRBJ1-5; D call uncertain. This CDR3 is built from 12 residues. V was clipped by 4 bases and J by 5 bases, with 6 bases between them. Germline V gene sequence: CDR1 KGHSH, CDR2 LQKENI. CDR3 DNA sequence: TGTGCCAGCTCACAAAAAGATCAGCCCCAGCATTTT. Protein sequence: CASSQKDQPQHF.

This clone has a handful of counts. J is TRBJ2-3 and V is TRBV7-9, with D perhaps TRBD1 (6 bases). CDR3 length: 15 residues. Germline V gene data show CDR1 as SEHNR and CDR2 as FQNEAQ (reference sequence). V lost 3 bases to trimming and J lost 9 bases, with 19 bases between them. CDR3 sequence: CASSLRQDLTGTQYF. CDR3 nucleotide sequence: TGTGCCAGCAGCTTGCGACAGGACCTTACTGGGACGCAGTATTTT.

This clone has a handful of counts. The chain has TRBV11-2 and TRBJ2-4; 8 bases agree with TRBD2. The CDR3 has 16 amino acids. The J segment lost 1 base and the V segment lost 1 base, leaving 3 bases of the junction unmatched. From germline, CDR1 is SGHAT and CDR2 FQNNGV. The CDR3 coding sequence is TGTGCCAGCAGCTTAGTGGCTAGCGGGGCCAAAAACATTCAGTACTTC. Translated, it gives CASSLVASGAKNIQYF.

The V gene is TRBV28, the J gene TRBJ1-3; D uncertain. Deletions cut 6 bases from V and 7 bases from J, with 10 bases between. The CDR3 length is 12 residues. Germline V CDR1 and CDR2: MDHEN, SYDVKM. Written as DNA, the CDR3 is TGTGCCAGCAGCTCGATCCGGAACACCATATATTTT. It yields the protein CASSSIRNTIYF.

The chain links TRBV7-2 to TRBJ1-5, with 7 positions matching TRBD1. The CDR3 consists of 14 residues. V dropped 5 bases and J dropped 6; count of bases not matched to a gene: 7. Per germline, CDR1 SGHTA and CDR2 FQGNSA. CDR3 loop: CASSLRGQGQPQHF. Written as DNA, the CDR3 is TGTGCCAGCAGCCTAAGGGGGCAGGGTCAGCCCCAGCATTTT.

V is TRBV11-2 and J is TRBJ1-1, with unresolved D. Germline V CDR1 and CDR2: SGHAT, FQNNGV. The CDR3 contains 14 residues. V was clipped by 5 bases and J by 4 bases, with 14 bases between them. CDR3 sequence (DNA): TGTGCCAGCAGCGCCCGGTGGGAGGGCACTGAAGCTTTCTTT. As protein: CASSARWEGTEAFF.

The CDR3 reads CASSSRDREFF. The CDR3 region has the DNA TGTGCCAGCAGTTCCCGGGACAGGGAGTTCTTC. V is TRBV6-5 and J is TRBJ2-1, with 9 bases matching TRBD1. The germline CDR1 and CDR2 sequences are MNHEY and SVGAGI. V gave up 4 bases and J gave up 14 bases; unmatched junction bases: 3. This CDR3 is built from 11 residues.

V is TRBV5-6 and J is TRBJ2-3, with D perhaps TRBD1 or TRBD2 (7 bases each). V lost 5 bases to trimming and J lost 3 bases, with 13 bases between them. Per the germline V gene, CDR1 is SGHDT and CDR2 is YYEEEE. CDR3 size: 14 residues. CDR3 protein: CASRIRGGTDTQYF. As DNA, the CDR3 is TGTGCCAGCAGAATCAGGGGGGGAACAGATACGCAGTATTTT.

The chain links TRBV9 to TRBJ1-1; D is perhaps TRBD1 (6 bases). CDR3 length: 14 residues. Germline V gene data show CDR1 as SGDLS and CDR2 as YYNGEE. V dropped 3 bases and J dropped 4 bases, with 13 bases sitting between them. The CDR3 sequence is CASSAEQGGTEAFF. DNA for the CDR3: TGTGCCAGCAGCGCCGAACAGGGAGGCACTGAAGCTTTCTTT.

The table lists this clone with a few counts. The V and J genes are TRBV18 and TRBJ2-4; 7 bases fit TRBD1. The length of the CDR3 is 14 residues. J lost 3 bases, V lost 3 bases, and 2 bases had no gene match. Looked up from germline, CDR1 is KGHSH and CDR2 is LQKENI. CDR3 region: CASSPRDSKNIQYF. The CDR3 DNA is TGTGCCAGCTCACCTCGGGACAGCAAAAACATTCAGTACTTC. The variable domain in full, with the rest retrieved from reference TRBV18 and TRBJ2-4, is NAGVMQNPRHLVRRRGQEARLRCSPMKGHSHVYWYRQLPEEGLKFMVYLQKENIIDESGMPKERFSAEFPKEGPSILRIQQVVRGDSAAYFCASSPRDSKNIQYFGAGTRLSVL.

V and J are TRBV5-4 and TRBJ2-7, with 11 bases that match TRBD2. Looked up from germline, CDR1 is SGHNT and CDR2 is YYREEE (reference sequence). This CDR3 is built from 15 residues. Trimming cost V 2 bases and J 0 bases; bases outside gene matches: 1. This chain's CDR3 is CASSFSGGGSYEQYF. For the CDR3, the DNA is TGTGCCAGCAGCTTTAGCGGGGGGGGCTCCTACGAGCAGTACTTC.

This clone was seen more than once but under ten times. The rearrangement links TRBV7-8 to TRBJ2-4; D possibly matches TRBD1 or TRBD2 (5 bases each). Germline-derived CDR1 and CDR2 are SGHVS and FQNEAQ. The CDR3 has 17 amino acids. V dropped 3 bases and J dropped 2 bases, with 17 bases sitting between them. CDR3 in DNA: TGTGCCAGCAGCTTGGGAACCGAGGGGTTACCCAAAAACATTCAGTACTTC. Its protein is CASSLGTEGLPKNIQYF.

This clone was seen more than once but under ten times. V usage is TRBV7-9 and J usage is TRBJ1-5; D is ambiguous. Germline V gene sequence: CDR1 SEHNR, CDR2 FQNEAQ (reference sequence). The CDR3 totals 14 residues. V was clipped by 2 bases and J by 1 base, with 6 bases between them. The CDR3 sequence: CASSLLSSNQPQHF. The CDR3 DNA reads TGTGCCAGCAGCTTATTGTCGAGCAATCAGCCCCAGCATTTT.